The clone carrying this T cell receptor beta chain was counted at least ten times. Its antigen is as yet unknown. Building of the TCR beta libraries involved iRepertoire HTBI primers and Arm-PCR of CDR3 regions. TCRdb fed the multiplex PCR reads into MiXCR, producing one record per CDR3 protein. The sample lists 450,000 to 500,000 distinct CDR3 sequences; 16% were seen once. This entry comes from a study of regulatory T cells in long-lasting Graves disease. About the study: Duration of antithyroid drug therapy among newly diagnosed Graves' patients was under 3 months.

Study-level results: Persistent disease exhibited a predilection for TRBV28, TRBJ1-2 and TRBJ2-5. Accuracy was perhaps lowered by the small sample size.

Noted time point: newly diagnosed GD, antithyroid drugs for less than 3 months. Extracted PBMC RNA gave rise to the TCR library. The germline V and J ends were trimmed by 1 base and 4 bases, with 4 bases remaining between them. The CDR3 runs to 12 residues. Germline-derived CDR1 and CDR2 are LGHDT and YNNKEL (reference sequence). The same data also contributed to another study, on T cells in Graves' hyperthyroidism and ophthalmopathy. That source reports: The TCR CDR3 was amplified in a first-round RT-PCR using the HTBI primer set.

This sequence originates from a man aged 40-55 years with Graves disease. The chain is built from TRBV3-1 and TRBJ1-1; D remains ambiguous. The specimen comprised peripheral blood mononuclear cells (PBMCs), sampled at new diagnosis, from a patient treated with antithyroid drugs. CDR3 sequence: CASSQALTEAFF. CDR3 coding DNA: TGTGCCAGCAGCCAAGCCCTCACTGAAGCTTTCTTT.